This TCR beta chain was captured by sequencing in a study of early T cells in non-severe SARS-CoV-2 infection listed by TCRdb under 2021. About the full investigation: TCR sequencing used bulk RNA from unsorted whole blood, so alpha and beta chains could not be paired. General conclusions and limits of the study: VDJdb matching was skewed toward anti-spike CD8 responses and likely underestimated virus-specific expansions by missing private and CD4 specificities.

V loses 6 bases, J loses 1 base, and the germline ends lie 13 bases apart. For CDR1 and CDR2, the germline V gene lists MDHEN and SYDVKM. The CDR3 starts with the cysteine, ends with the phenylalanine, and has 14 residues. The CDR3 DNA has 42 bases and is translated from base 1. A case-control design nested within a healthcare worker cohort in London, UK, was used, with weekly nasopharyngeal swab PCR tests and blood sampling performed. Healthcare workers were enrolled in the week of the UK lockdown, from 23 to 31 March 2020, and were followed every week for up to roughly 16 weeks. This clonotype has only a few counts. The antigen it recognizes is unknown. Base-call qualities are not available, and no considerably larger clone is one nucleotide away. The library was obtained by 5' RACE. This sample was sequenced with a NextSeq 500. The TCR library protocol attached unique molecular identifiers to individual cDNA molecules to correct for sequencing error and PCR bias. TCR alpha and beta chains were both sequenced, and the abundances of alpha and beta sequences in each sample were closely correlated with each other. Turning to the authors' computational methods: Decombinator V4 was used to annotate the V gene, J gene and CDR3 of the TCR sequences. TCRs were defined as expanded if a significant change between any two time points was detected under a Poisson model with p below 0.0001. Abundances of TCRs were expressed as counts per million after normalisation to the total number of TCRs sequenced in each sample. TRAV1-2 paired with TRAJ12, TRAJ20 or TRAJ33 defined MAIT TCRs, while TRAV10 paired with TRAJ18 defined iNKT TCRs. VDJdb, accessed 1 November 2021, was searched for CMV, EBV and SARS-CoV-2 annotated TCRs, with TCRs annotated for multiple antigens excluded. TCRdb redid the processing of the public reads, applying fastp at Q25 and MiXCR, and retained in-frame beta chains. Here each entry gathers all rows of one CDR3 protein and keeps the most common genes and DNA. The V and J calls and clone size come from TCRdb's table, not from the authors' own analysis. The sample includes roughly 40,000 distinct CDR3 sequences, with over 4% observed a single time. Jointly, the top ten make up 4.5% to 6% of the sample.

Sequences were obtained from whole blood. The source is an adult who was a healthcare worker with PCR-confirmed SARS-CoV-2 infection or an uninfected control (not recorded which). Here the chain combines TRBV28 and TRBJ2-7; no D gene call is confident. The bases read TGTGCCAGCAGGGGCCCTGCCCTATCCTACGAGCAGTACTTC. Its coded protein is CASRGPALSYEQYF.